The TCR beta chain described here comes from a study of cytomegalovirus exposure and HLA in healthy donors. Study background: In a later analysis, it was reported that the roughly 130 validation repertoires had been produced on the same platform as the 690 or so repertoires belonging to the first cohort.

As concerns this clone: The target antigen is unknown.

This CDR3 contains 14 residues. The ends were cut back, 4 bases at V and 8 bases at J, with 14 bases in the middle. Germline lookup yields CDR1 MNHEY and CDR2 SMNVEV (reference sequence). Here immunoSEQ multiplex PCR was the method, and the copy in TCRdb shows in-frame clones only, minus some. Of about 82,000 clones in the sample, roughly 93% were seen once. Whole-study findings and limits: A later analysis found first-cohort TCR clusters tended to co-occur in the 130 or so validation repertoires. It was confirmed in vitro that three of the CMV-associated chains were specific for CMV antigens. Usually a TCR sequence was rare, but some public TCRs were found in many donors.

The V call is TRBV27, the J call TRBJ1-4, with TRBD1 as a possible D gene (5 bases). Source material: PBMCs. The TCR originated in a man in his late teens or twenties in good health and CMV-seronegative. The CDR3 region has the DNA TGTGCCAGCAGTTCCCAGGGCTACCGAGAAAAACTGTTTTTT. Translating it yields CASSSQGYREKLFF.